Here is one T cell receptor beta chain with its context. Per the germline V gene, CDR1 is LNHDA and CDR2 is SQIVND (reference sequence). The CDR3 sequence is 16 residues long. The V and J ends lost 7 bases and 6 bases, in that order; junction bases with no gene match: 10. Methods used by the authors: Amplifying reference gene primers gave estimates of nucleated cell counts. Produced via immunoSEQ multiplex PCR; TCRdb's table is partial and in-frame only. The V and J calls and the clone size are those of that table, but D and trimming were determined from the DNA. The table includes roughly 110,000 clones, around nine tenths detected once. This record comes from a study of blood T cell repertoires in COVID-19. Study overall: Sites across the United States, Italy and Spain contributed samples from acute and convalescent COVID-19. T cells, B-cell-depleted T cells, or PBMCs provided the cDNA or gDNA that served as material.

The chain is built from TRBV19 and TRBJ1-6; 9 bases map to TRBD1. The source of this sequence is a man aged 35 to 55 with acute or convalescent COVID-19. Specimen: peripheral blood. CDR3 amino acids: CASTLTGGGLNSPLHF. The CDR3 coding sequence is TGTGCCAGTACCCTGACAGGGGGAGGCCTTAATTCACCCCTCCACTTT.